This T cell receptor beta chain was documented in a study of T-cell reconstitution after alpha-beta-depleted transplantation in children. CDR1 is SGHTA and CDR2 is FQGTGA in the germline V gene. The CDR3 is 19 amino acids. Trimming removed 1 base from V and 8 bases from J, with 27 bases in between. This clonotype was detected only a few times. Library preparation (for TCRbeta) was performed with unique molecular identifiers. TCRdb re-analysed the PCR reads in MiXCR, keeping a single row per CDR3 protein. The sample yields 550,000 to 800,000 distinct CDR3 sequences, less than 15% seen once. The receptor was isolated from a girl aged 2 to 10 with congenital amegakaryocytic thrombocytopenia, due to receive a stem cell transplant. The source was PBMCs, collected before TCRalphabeta/CD19-depleted stem cell transplant. This rearrangement joins TRBV7-3 to TRBJ2-1; either TRBD1 or TRBD2 may supply D (5 bases each). The CDR3 DNA is TGTGCCAGCAGCTTAAGAGGGGTCGGGTGGAGAGGGGAGATATATGAGCAGTTCTTC. Its translation: CASSLRGVGWRGEIYEQFF.